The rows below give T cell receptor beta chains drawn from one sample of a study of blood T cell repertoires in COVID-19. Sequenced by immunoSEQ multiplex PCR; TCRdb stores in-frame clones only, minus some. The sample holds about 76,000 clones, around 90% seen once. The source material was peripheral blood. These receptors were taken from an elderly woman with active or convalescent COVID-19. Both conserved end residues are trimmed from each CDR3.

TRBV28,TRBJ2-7,ASSLGGGSPYEQY
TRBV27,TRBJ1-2,ASRSVVDYGYT
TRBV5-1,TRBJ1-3,ASSPDRSSGNTIY
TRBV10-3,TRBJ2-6,AISLTGTGGAGANVLT
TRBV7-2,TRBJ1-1,ASSYNRMNTEAF
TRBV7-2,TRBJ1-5,ASSLVFRDQPQH
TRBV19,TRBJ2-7,ASGDTGEQY
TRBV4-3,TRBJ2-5,ASSQSLQGLGETQY
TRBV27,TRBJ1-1,ASSPWTGAGGAEAF
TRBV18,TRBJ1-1,ASSELQGGEAF
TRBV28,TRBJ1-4,ASSPGQGREKLF
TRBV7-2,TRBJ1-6,ASSLTNPGTAPFPLH
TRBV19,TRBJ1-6,ASRGNTGTGGSPLH
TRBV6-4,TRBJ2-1,ASRAQGAPYNEQF
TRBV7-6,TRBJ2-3,ASSLDPNTDTQY
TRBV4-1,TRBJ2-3,ASSPYPAVLTDTQY
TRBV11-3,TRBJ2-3,ASSLGAPDTQY
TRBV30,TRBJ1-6,AGQGEYNSPLH
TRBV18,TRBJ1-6,ASSPGPGVNSPLH
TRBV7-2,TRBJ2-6,ASSMGQSPGANVLT
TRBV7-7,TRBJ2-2,ASAAGGTGELF
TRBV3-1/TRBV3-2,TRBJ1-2,ASSTDRNYGYT
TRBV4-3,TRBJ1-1,ASSLQYRDTEAF
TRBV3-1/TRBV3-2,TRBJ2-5,ASSQTSTPPMETQY
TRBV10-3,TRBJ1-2,AIRFPPGLYGYT
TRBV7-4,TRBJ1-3,ASSLMRAGGVSGNTIY
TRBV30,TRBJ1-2,AWDAGTDYGYT
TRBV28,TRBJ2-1,ASSSRGAVSYNEQF
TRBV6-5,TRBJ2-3,ASRTLAATDTQY
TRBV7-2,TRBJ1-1,ASSRRGTEEAF
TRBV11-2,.,ASSLGGALSEQY
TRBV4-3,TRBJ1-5,ASSPPPTAVQSNQPQH
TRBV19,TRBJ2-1,ASRGGSYNEQF
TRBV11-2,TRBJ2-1,ASSRGISYNEQF
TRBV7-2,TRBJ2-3,ASTSRLAWADTQY
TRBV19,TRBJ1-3,ASSVDRARSGNTIY
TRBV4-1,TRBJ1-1,ASSQGQGGWAF
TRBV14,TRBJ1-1,ASSQRGTGTLAF
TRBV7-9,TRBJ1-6,ASTGQGASYNSPLH
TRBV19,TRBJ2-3,ASGKGRESDTQY
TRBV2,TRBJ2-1,ASSERSGTPQGEQF
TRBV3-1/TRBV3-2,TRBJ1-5,ASSPGTGTQPQH
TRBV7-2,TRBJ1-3,ASSPGTASGNTIY
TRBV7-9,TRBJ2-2,ASSLEDMVAGELF
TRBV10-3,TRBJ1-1,AISDPRTGRNTEAF
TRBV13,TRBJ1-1,ASSLGVAPTEAF
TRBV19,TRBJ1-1,ASSTGTGHEAF
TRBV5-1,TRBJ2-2,ASSIEGASGELF
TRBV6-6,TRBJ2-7,ASSPKSGTSGEQY
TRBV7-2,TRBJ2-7,ASSPSGGGYEQY
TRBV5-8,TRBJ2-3,ASRIQAGTDTQY
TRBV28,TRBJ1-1,ASILTGLNTEAF
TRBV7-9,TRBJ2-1,ASSRSSGSYNEQF
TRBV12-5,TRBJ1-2,ASGLGPAVYGYT
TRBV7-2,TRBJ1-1,ASSLEAGLREAF
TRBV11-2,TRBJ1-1,ASSADRGGTEAF